What follows are 16 T cell receptor beta chains derived from one specimen sequenced in a study of cytomegalovirus exposure and HLA in healthy donors. Method: immunoSEQ multiplex PCR; TCRdb's copy keeps in-frame clones and lacks some. This sample has just over 80,000 clones; approximately 96% occur once, and the top ten carry about 1.3%. The sequenced material came from PBMCs. Every receptor here comes from a woman younger than 30 in good health and CMV-seronegative.

The CDR3, as DNA: TGTGCCAGCAGCCTTTTCCTAAGTCACTACAATGAGCAGTTCTTC. It specifies CASSLFLSHYNEQFF. The genes are TRBV11-2 and TRBJ2-1; no firm D call. V shed 5 bases and J shed 3 bases, with 14 bases lying between them. CDR3 length: 15 residues. From germline, CDR1 is SGHAT and CDR2 FQNNGV.

The rearrangement joins TRBV7-9 to TRBJ1-1; TRBD1 matches 8 bases. V lost 5 bases, J lost 10 bases, and 6 bases stayed unmatched. The CDR3 runs 12 residues. CDR1 is SEHNR and CDR2 is FQNEAQ in the germline V gene (reference sequence). The CDR3 sequence is CASSGGQGVAFF. Written as DNA, the CDR3 is TGTGCCAGCAGCGGCGGACAGGGCGTAGCTTTCTTT.

The gene calls are TRBV27 and TRBJ1-5, with a weak D call TRBD1 (5 bases). From germline, CDR1 is MNHEY and CDR2 SMNVEV (reference sequence). CDR3 length: 14 amino acids. The germline V and J ends were trimmed by 3 bases and 6 bases, with 12 bases remaining between them. Here the CDR3 DNA reads TGTGCCAGCAGTTTTGGGGGGGATGGTCAGCCCCAGCATTTT. Amino acid sequence: CASSFGGDGQPQHF.

The chain links TRBV4-1 to TRBJ2-7; the match to TRBD1 covers 7 bases. The ends lost 3 bases at V and 2 bases at J; junction bases unmatched: 4. Germline V gene data show CDR1 as MGHRA and CDR2 as YSYEKL. The CDR3 spans 14 residues. Here the CDR3 reads CASSQNDRAYEQYF. The CDR3 DNA reads as TGCGCCAGCAGCCAGAACGACAGGGCCTACGAGCAGTACTTC.

As to this clone: At one end the junction does not follow the germline gene, possibly because of a read error. V is TRBV4-1 and J is TRBJ2-3; 9 nucleotides match TRBD2. Per the germline V gene, CDR1 is MGHRA and CDR2 is YSYEKL. The CDR3 runs to 20 residues. CDR3 nucleotides: TGCGCCAGCAGCCGAAAAACAAGTCCCCGAGCGGGGGGCGCAACAGGTACGCAGTATTTT. Its protein is CASSRKTSPRAGGATGTQYF.

DNA of the CDR3: TGCGCCAGCAGCTCCACGAGCTACGAGCAGTACTTC. This sequence encodes CASSSTSYEQYF. J is TRBJ2-7 and V is TRBV5-1; no reliable D call. This CDR3 region has 12 residues. V was shortened by 3 bases and J by 3 bases, with 7 bases between the two germline ends. CDR1 SGHRS and CDR2 YFSETQ come from the germline V gene.

This clone was detected only once. V gene TRBV7-7 combines with J gene TRBJ2-1, with TRBD2 matching over 13 bases. J gave up 9 bases and V 5 bases, and 7 bases lay outside the gene matches. CDR1 is SSHAT, CDR2 FNYEAQ, per germline (reference sequence). This CDR3 has 15 amino acids. The CDR3 here is CASSPTSGRASEQFF. The CDR3 DNA follows: TGTGCCAGCAGCCCAACTAGCGGGAGGGCTAGTGAGCAGTTCTTC. Full variable domain (remainder filled in from reference TRBV7-7 and TRBJ2-1): GAGVSQSPRYKVTKRGQDVTLRCDPISSHATLYWYQQALGQGPEFLTYFNYEAQPDKSGLPSDRFSAERPEGSISTLTIQRTEQRDSAMYRCASSPTSGRASEQFFGPGTRLTVL.

V usage is TRBV7-9 and J usage is TRBJ1-1; TRBD1 is a possible D gene (5 bases). The CDR3 consists of 13 residues. The ends were cut back, 3 bases at V and 5 bases at J, with 10 bases in the middle. Germline V gene lookup returns CDR1 SEHNR and CDR2 FQNEAQ (reference sequence). CDR3 region: CASSFSQETEAFF. The CDR3 DNA is TGTGCCAGCAGCTTCTCACAGGAGACTGAAGCTTTCTTT. Variable domain in full (rest from reference TRBV7-9 and TRBJ1-1): DTGVSQNPRHKITKRGQNVTFRCDPISEHNRLYWYRQTLGQGPEFLTYFQNEAQLEKSRLLSDRFSAERPKGSFSTLEIQRTEQGDSAMYLCASSFSQETEAFFGQGTRLTVV.

V is TRBV27 and J is TRBJ1-2; 12 bases map to TRBD1. V lost 4 bases, J lost 8 bases, and 14 bases stayed unmatched. The CDR3 has 17 residues. Germline lookup yields CDR1 MNHEY and CDR2 SMNVEV (reference sequence). CDR3 nucleotides: TGTGCCAGCAGTTCACTAAGCCCGGGACAGGGGGCGCGGGGCTACACCTTC. Residues: CASSSLSPGQGARGYTF.

The chain links TRBV7-2 to TRBJ2-7; 7 bases are a match to TRBD2. Germline trimming cut 5 bases from V and 4 bases from J; bases unmatched to any gene: 8. Looked up from germline, CDR1 is SGHTA and CDR2 is FQGNSA. This CDR3 has 14 amino acids. The chain's CDR3 is CASSLAGLSYEQYF. Written as DNA, the CDR3 is TGTGCCAGCAGCCTGGCGGGACTAAGTTACGAGCAGTACTTC.

The rearrangement joins TRBV5-1 to TRBJ1-5, with a tentative D call TRBD1 (5 bases). V gave up 3 bases and J gave up 7 bases, with 14 bases separating them. Looked up from germline, CDR1 is SGHRS and CDR2 is YFSETQ. The length of the CDR3 is 14 residues. CDR3 DNA: TGCGCCAGCAGCTCCGACGGGGGACGGCAGCCCCAGCATTTT. This codes for CASSSDGGRQPQHF.

This rearrangement joins TRBV27 to TRBJ2-5; 9 nucleotides align to TRBD2. Germline V gene lookup returns CDR1 MNHEY and CDR2 SMNVEV (reference sequence). V shed 5 bases and J 3 bases; nucleotides not matched to a gene: 7. CDR3 size: 15 residues. The CDR3 DNA is TGTGCCAGCAGTAAAAGCGGGAGGCGAGAAGAGACCCAGTACTTC. Protein: CASSKSGRREETQYF.

The V call is TRBV6-6, the J call TRBJ2-1; D ambiguous. The V gene's germline CDR1 is MNHNY and CDR2 SVGAGI (reference sequence). Trimming left V 7 bases short and J 4 bases short, with 14 bases between. This CDR3 has 14 amino acids. This CDR3 is CASMKPQSYNEQFF. The CDR3, as DNA: TGTGCCAGCATGAAGCCACAGTCGTACAATGAGCAGTTCTTC.

This chain connects TRBV27 to TRBJ1-5, with D unresolved. Looked up from germline, CDR1 is MNHEY and CDR2 is SMNVEV (reference sequence). V was shortened by 0 bases and J by 9 bases, with 21 bases between the two germline ends. The CDR3 contains 17 residues. As DNA, the CDR3 is TGTGCCAGCAGTTTATCCGGGATGGAGAACCCACCTCGGCCCCAGCATTTT. This gives the protein CASSLSGMENPPRPQHF.

The chain joins TRBV2 to TRBJ2-3; 7 nucleotides line up with TRBD2. Germline lookup yields CDR1 SNHLY and CDR2 FYNNEI. The trim removed 6 bases at V and 2 bases at J, leaving 11 bases unmatched. The CDR3 runs to 16 residues. As DNA, the CDR3 is TGTGCCAGCAGGAGGAGCGGGGACCCACCCACAGATACGCAGTATTTT. Protein product: CASRRSGDPPTDTQYF.

This sequence joins TRBV11-2 and TRBJ1-5; maybe TRBD1 (5 bases). The CDR3 runs 14 residues. The V gene's germline CDR1 is SGHAT and CDR2 FQNNGV. V was trimmed by 1 base and J by 8 bases, leaving 12 bases between them. The CDR3 loop is CASSLGSSGEPQHF. CDR3 sequence (DNA): TGTGCCAGCAGCTTAGGATCGTCGGGGGAGCCCCAGCATTTT.